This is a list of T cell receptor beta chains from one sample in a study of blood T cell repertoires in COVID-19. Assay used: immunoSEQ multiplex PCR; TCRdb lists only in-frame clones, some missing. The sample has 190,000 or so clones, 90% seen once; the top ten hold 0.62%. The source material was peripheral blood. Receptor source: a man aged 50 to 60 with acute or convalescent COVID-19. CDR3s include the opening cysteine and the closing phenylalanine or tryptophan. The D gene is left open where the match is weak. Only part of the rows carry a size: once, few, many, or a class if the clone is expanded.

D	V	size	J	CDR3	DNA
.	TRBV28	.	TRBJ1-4	CASHNPGGNEKLFF	TGTGCCAGCCATAACCCGGGGGGGAATGAAAAACTGTTTTTT
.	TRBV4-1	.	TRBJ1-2	CASSQEEGLGYGYTF	TGCGCCAGCAGCCAAGAGGAGGGTTTGGGCTATGGCTACACCTTC
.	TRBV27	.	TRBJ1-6	CASSEGAGYNSPLHF	TGTGCCAGCAGTGAAGGGGCAGGGTACAATTCACCCCTCCACTTT
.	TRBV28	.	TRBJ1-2	CASSLMGNVYGYTF	TGTGCCAGCAGTTTGATGGGCAACGTCTATGGCTACACCTTC
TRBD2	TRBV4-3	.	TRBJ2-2	CASSLRGLAGARTGELFF	TGCGCCAGCAGCCTCCGCGGACTAGCGGGGGCTCGGACTGGGGAGCTGTTTTTT
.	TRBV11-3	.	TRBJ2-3	CASSLRGPPTDTQYF	TGTGCCAGCAGCTTACGCGGGCCTCCCACAGATACGCAGTATTTT
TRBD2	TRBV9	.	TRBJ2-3	CASSVSGGSRDTQYF	TGTGCCAGCAGCGTTAGCGGGGGGAGTCGAGATACGCAGTATTTT
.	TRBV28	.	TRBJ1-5	CASPNTGSNQPQHF	TGTGCCAGCCCCAACACAGGTAGCAATCAGCCCCAGCATTTT
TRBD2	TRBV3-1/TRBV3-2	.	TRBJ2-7	CASSRTSGRDSYEQYF	TGTGCCAGCAGCCGTACTAGCGGGAGGGACTCCTACGAGCAGTACTTC
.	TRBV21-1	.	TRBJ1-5	CASRAWTGMCQPQHF	TGTGCCAGCAGGGCCTGGACAGGTATGTGTCAGCCCCAGCATTTT
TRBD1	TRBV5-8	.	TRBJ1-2	CASSLEGQGILSGYTF	TGTGCCAGCAGCTTGGAAGGACAGGGGATTTTAAGTGGCTACACCTTC
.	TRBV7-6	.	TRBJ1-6	CASSLSVLNSPLHF	TGTGCCAGCAGCTTATCTGTATTGAATTCACCCCTCCACTTT
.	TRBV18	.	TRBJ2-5	CASSMGAQETQYF	TGTGCCAGCTCAATGGGAGCCCAAGAGACCCAGTACTTC
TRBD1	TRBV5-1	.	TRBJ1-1	CASRTGTGVSPMNTEAFF	TGCGCCAGCAGAACCGGGACAGGGGTCTCGCCCATGAACACTGAAGCTTTCTTT
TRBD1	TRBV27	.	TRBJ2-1	CASRSPIRTGRRNEQFF	TGTGCCAGCAGAAGTCCCATCCGGACAGGGCGGCGCAATGAGCAGTTCTTC
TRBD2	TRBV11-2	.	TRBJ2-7	CASSLDSAGASYEQYF	TGTGCCAGCAGCTTAGATTCGGCGGGAGCCTCCTACGAGCAGTACTTC
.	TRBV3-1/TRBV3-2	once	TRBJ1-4	CASSQEGWSNEKLFF	TGTGCCAGCAGCCAAGAAGGTTGGAGTAATGAAAAACTGTTTTTT
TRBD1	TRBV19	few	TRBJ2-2	CASRTGKNTGELFF	TGTGCCAGTAGGACAGGGAAGAACACCGGGGAGCTGTTTTTT
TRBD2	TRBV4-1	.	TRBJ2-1	CASSIGLAPYNEQFF	TGCGCCAGCAGCATTGGACTAGCCCCCTACAATGAGCAGTTCTTC
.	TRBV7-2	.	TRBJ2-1	CASSFSPGEGEQFF	TGTGCCAGCAGCTTTTCCCCAGGAGAGGGTGAGCAGTTCTTC
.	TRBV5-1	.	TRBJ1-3	CASSPTGLGNTIYF	TGCGCCAGCAGCCCTACAGGGCTCGGAAACACCATATATTTT
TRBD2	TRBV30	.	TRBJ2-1	CAWTTGGAYNEQFF	TGTGCCTGGACCACGGGGGGTGCCTACAATGAGCAGTTCTTC
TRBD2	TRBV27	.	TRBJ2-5	CASRPGTSGETQYF	TGTGCCAGCAGGCCCGGGACTAGCGGAGAGACCCAGTACTTC
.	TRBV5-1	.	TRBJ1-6	CASSLETGSSYNSPLHF	TGCGCCAGCAGCTTGGAAACAGGGAGCTCCTATAATTCACCCCTCCACTTT
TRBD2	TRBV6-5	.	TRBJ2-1	CASSLLAGWSNEQFF	TGTGCCAGCAGTTTACTAGCGGGATGGTCCAATGAGCAGTTCTTC
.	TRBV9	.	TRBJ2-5	CASSVDGGPTATQYF	TGTGCCAGCAGCGTAGACGGGGGGCCGACGGCGACCCAGTACTTC
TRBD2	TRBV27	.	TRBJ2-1	CASSRREVSYNEQFF	TGTGCCAGCAGTCGGCGGGAGGTCTCCTACAATGAGCAGTTCTTC
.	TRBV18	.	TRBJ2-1	CASSRLTSSYNEQFF	TGTGCCAGCTCACGTCTCACTAGCAGTTACAATGAGCAGTTCTTC
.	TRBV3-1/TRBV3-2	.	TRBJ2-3	CASSQDGQGGDTQYF	TGTGCCAGCAGCCAAGATGGCCAGGGTGGAGATACGCAGTATTTT
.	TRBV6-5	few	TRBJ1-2	CASIGEANYGYTF	TGTGCCAGCATTGGAGAAGCTAACTATGGCTACACCTTC
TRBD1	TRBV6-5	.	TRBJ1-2	CASSTGVRYGYTF	TGTGCCAGCAGCACAGGGGTTCGCTATGGCTACACCTTC
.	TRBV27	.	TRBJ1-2	CASSLRGYGYTF	TGTGCCAGCAGTTTACGGGGTTATGGCTACACCTTC
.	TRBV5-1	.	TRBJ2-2	CASSLGQVDTGELFF	TGCGCCAGCAGCTTGGGGCAGGTGGACACCGGGGAGCTGTTTTTT